One sample yielded the 13 T cell receptor beta chains listed below, sequenced in a study of cytotoxic CD8 clonotypes in ibrutinib-treated CLL. Data came from immunoSEQ multiplex PCR; TCRdb stores just in-frame clones and leaves some out. The sample lists approximately 280,000 clones, around 69% occurring once. The sequencing here drew on PBMCs, taken at disease progression, from a patient treated with ibrutinib. All receptors derive from a human donor with chronic lymphocytic leukemia.

This clone turned up a few times. The genes are TRBV18 and TRBJ2-7; weak D call: TRBD1 (6 bases). The V end was cut by 5 bases, the J end by 5 bases, with 13 bases between. Germline V lookup: CDR1 KGHSH, CDR2 LQKENI. The length of the CDR3 is 13 residues. This CDR3 is CASSAKQGHEQYF. CDR3 nucleotides: TGTGCCAGCTCAGCAAAACAGGGCCACGAGCAGTACTTC.

This clone was picked up a small number of times. The chain has TRBV5-6 and TRBJ1-2, with D unresolved. The CDR3 has 12 residues. Germline loops: CDR1 SGHDT, CDR2 YYEEEE. Trimming pared 0 bases from V and 5 bases from J, leaving 5 bases between. CDR3 sequence: CASSLAGYGYTF. The CDR3 region has the DNA TGTGCCAGCAGCTTGGCTGGATATGGCTACACCTTC.

The chain joins TRBV13 to TRBJ2-7; TRBD1 agrees at 12 bases. Germline CDR1 PRHDT, CDR2 FYEKMQ (reference sequence). The V segment lost 7 bases and the J segment 6 bases; nucleotides outside the gene matches: 10. This CDR3 region has 15 residues. The CDR3: CASTTSGQGAREQYF. CDR3 sequence (DNA): TGTGCCAGCACCACTTCGGGACAGGGGGCGCGCGAGCAGTACTTC.

The chain couples TRBV7-3 to TRBJ2-5; 10 bases line up with TRBD2. CDR1 and CDR2 from the germline V gene are SGHTA and FQGTGA. CDR3 size: 15 residues. V shed 5 bases, J shed 5 bases, and the junction held 8 bases outside the gene matches. The CDR3 region is CASSPSGGAVETQYF. CDR3 in DNA: TGTGCCAGCAGCCCCAGCGGGGGGGCCGTCGAGACCCAGTACTTC.

The chain carries TRBV9 and TRBJ1-3; D remains ambiguous. The V end lost 0 bases, the J end lost 0 bases, and 4 bases lay between the germline ends. CDR1 and CDR2 (germline): SGDLS, YYNGEE. There are 14 residues in the CDR3. The CDR3 nucleotides read TGTGCCAGCAGCGTAGCTAACTCTGGAAACACCATATATTTT. Translated: CASSVANSGNTIYF.

V usage is TRBV15 and J usage is TRBJ1-2, with 7 bases fitting TRBD1. Germline V gene data show CDR1 as LNHNV and CDR2 as YYDKDF (reference sequence). This CDR3 contains 13 residues. Losses at the gene ends were 5 bases for V and 5 bases for J; bases not matched to a gene: 5. The CDR3 sequence: CATSAGQKYGYTF. For the CDR3, the DNA is TGTGCCACCAGCGCGGGACAGAAATATGGCTACACCTTC.

This chain joins TRBV6-5 and TRBJ2-7; D is unclear. The V and J ends lost 0 bases and 6 bases respectively, with 9 bases between them. Germline assignment: CDR1 MNHEY and CDR2 SVGAGI. The CDR3 contains 13 residues. Written as DNA, the CDR3 is TGTGCCAGCAGTTACTCTGTCAGATCCGAGCAGTACTTC. Encoded protein: CASSYSVRSEQYF.

The genes are TRBV14 and TRBJ2-1; D remains unclear. The ends were cut back, 4 bases at V and 9 bases at J, with 10 bases in the middle. The germline V gene has CDR1 SGHDN and CDR2 FVKESK. This CDR3 is built from 12 residues. CDR3 residues: CASSPVESEQFF. The DNA of the CDR3 is TGTGCCAGCAGCCCTGTAGAGTCTGAGCAGTTCTTC.

The chain links TRBV29-1 to TRBJ2-3, with TRBD1 identical over 8 bases. Germline loops: CDR1 SQVTM, CDR2 ANQGSEA. V shed 2 bases and J 2 bases; nucleotides not matched to a gene: 6. The CDR3 spans 15 residues. CDR3: CSVERDRSFTDTQYF. The CDR3 DNA is TGCAGCGTTGAAAGGGACAGGAGCTTCACAGATACGCAGTATTTT.

This rearrangement joins TRBV4-1 to TRBJ2-7, with TRBD1 identical over 8 bases. CDR1 and CDR2 (germline): MGHRA, YSYEKL. V shed 3 bases, J shed 5 bases, and the junction held 9 bases outside the gene matches. The CDR3 totals 15 residues. The CDR3 DNA reads TGCGCCAGCAGCCACCCGGGACAGGTGACTGACGAGCAGTACTTC. It is translated as CASSHPGQVTDEQYF.

This chain joins TRBV7-9 and TRBJ1-4; D gene uncertain. The V gene's germline CDR1 is SEHNR and CDR2 FQNEAQ (reference sequence). This CDR3 has 14 residues. The V and J ends lost 1 base and 8 bases respectively, with 11 bases between them. Written as DNA, the CDR3 is TGTGCCAGCAGCTTAGATAGGAGCCGGGAAAAACTGTTTTTT. Residues: CASSLDRSREKLFF.

V gene TRBV6-5 combines with J gene TRBJ1-1; no firm D call. The V end lost 2 bases, the J end lost 0 bases, and 7 bases lay between the germline ends. This CDR3 contains 14 residues. Looked up from germline, CDR1 is MNHEY and CDR2 is SVGAGI. The CDR3 protein is CASSYGFLNTEAFF. CDR3 DNA sequence: TGTGCCAGCAGTTACGGTTTCCTGAACACTGAAGCTTTCTTT.

The V and J genes are TRBV5-1 and TRBJ1-6; D is possibly TRBD1 (5 bases). Germline values: CDR1 SGHRS, CDR2 YFSETQ. The CDR3 sequence is 16 residues long. Trimming shortened V by 4 bases and J by 4 bases, and 15 bases separated the two germline ends. CDR3 sequence reads: CASSPRSSGYNSPLHF. CDR3 nucleotides: TGCGCCAGCAGCCCTCGTTCCTCAGGGTATAATTCACCCCTCCACTTT.